This note documents a single T cell receptor (beta chain) sequence. Its antigen is not known. V was pared by 3 bases and J by 4 bases, with 13 bases between. The CDR3 is 14 residues long. Germline V CDR1 and CDR2: MNHNS, SASEGT. This sample was included in a study of B cell selection in AIRE deficiency. Whole-study findings and limits: About a third of healthy-shared Treg sequences were found among patient Tconv cells. With only TCRbeta sequenced, less than 45% of shared healthy Treg sequences overlapped Tconv. Of roughly 4,000 shared Treg TCRbeta sequences, 30% to 40% were healthy-only, approximately 10% patient-only. Shared Treg sequences had shorter CDR3s, biased toward rearrangements with few non-templated insertions.

The sorted conventional CD4 T cells were gated as CD4+CD127+. Profiled with immunoSEQ multiplex PCR; TCRdb holds only in-frame clones, not every one. The table records 20,000 to 25,000 clones, 97% of them present only once. The V call is TRBV6-1, the J call TRBJ2-7; no reliable D call. This receptor was obtained from a human donor with AIRE deficiency. Sequenced sample: conventional CD4+ T cells sorted from PBMCs. CDR3 sequence: CASSDTYASYEQYF. The CDR3 region has the DNA TGTGCCAGCAGTGACACCTACGCGAGTTACGAGCAGTACTTC.